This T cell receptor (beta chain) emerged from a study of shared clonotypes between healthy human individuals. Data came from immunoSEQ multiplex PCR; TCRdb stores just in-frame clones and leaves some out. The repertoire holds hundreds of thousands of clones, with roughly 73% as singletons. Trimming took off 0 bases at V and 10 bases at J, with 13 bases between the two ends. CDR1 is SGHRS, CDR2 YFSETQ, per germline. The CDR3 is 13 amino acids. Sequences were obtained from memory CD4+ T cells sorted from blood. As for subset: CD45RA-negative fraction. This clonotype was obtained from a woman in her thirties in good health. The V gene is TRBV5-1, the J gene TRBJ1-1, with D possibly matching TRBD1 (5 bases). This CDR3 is CASSLEGSEVAFF. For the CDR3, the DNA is TGCGCCAGCAGCTTGGAGGGGTCGGAGGTAGCTTTCTTT.